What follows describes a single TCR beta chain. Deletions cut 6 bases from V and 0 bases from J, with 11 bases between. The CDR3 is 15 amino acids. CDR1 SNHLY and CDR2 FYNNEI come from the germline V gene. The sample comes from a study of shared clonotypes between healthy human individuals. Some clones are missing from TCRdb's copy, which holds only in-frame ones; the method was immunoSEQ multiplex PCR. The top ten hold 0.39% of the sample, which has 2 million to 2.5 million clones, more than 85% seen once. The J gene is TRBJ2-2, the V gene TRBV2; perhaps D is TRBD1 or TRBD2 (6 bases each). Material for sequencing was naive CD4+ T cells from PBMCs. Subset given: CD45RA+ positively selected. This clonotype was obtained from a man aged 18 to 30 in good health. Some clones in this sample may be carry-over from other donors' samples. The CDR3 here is CASSRGPANTGELFF. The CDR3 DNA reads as TGTGCCAGCAGCCGGGGGCCGGCGAACACCGGGGAGCTGTTTTTT. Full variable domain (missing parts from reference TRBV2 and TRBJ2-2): EPEVTQTPSHQVTQMGQEVILRCVPISNHLYFYWYRQILGQKVEFLVSFYNNEISEKSEIFDDQFSVERPDGSNFTLKIRSTKLEDSAMYFCASSRGPANTGELFFGEGSRLTVL.